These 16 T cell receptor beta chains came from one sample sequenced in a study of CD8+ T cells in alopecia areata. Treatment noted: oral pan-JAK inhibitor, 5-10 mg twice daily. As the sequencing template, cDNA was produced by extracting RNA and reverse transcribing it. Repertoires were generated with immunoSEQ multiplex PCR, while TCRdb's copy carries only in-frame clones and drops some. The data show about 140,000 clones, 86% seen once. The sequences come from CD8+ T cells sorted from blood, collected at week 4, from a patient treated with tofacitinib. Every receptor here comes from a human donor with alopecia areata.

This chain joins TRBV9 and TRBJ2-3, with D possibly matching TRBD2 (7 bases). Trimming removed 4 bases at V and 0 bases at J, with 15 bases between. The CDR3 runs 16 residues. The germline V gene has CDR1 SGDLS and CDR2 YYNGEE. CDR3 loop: CASSLSGGGSTDTQYF. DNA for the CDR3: TGTGCCAGCAGCCTCAGTGGGGGGGGCAGCACAGATACGCAGTATTTT.

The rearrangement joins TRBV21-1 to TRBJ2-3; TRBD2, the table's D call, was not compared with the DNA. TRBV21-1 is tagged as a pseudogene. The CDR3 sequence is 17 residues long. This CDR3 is CASSLPQCGPGADTQYF. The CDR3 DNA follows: TGTGCCAGCAGCCTCCCACAATGCGGACCGGGGGCAGATACGCAGTATTTT.

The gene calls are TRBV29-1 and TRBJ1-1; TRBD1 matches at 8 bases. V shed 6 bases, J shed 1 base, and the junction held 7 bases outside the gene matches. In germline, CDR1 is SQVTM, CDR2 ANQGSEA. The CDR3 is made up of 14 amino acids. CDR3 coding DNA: TGCAGCGTCTTACAAGACAGGGGGAACACTGAAGCTTTCTTT. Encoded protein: CSVLQDRGNTEAFF.

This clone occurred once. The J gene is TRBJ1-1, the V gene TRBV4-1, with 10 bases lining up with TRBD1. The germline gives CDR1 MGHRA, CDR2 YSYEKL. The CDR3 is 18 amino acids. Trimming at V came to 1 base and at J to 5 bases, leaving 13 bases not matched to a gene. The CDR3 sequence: CASSQVSGQGHSGTEAFF. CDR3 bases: TGCGCCAGCAGCCAAGTTTCGGGACAGGGGCATTCCGGGACTGAAGCTTTCTTT.

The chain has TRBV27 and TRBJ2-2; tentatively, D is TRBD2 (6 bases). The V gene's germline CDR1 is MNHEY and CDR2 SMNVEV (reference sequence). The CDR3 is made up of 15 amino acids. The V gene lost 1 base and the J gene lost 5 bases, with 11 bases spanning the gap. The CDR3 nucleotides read TGTGCCAGCAGTTTATACGGGGACTCTACCGGGGAGCTGTTTTTT. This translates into CASSLYGDSTGELFF.

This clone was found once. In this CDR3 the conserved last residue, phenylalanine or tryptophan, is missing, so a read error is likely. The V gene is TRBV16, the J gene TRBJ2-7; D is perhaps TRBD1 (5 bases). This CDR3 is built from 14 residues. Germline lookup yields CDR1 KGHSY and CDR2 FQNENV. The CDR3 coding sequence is TGTGCCGGCAGCCCCGGTTTTCCAGGGTGGGTGCAGTACTCC. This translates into CAGSPGFPGWVQYS.

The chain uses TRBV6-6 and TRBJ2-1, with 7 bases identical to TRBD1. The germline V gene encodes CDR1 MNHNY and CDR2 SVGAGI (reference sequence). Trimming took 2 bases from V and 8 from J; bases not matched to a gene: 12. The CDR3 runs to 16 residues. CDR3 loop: CASSYHRQGVLHEQFF. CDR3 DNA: TGTGCCAGCAGTTACCATAGACAGGGTGTATTGCATGAGCAGTTCTTC.

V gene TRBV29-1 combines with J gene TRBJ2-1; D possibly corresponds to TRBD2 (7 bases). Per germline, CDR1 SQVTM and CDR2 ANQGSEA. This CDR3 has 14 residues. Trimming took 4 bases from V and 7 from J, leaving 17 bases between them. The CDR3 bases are TGCAGCGTTGGGGGGGGCGCCGGGTTAAATGAGCAGTTCTTC. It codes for CSVGGGAGLNEQFF.

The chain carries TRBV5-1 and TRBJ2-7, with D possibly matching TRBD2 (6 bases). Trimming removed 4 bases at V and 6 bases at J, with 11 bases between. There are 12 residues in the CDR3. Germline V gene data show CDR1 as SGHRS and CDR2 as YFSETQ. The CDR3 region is CASSPGGAEQYF. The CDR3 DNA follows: TGCGCCAGCAGCCCGGGCGGGGCCGAGCAGTACTTC. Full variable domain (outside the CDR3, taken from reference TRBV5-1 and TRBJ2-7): KAGVTQTPRYLIKTRGQQVTLSCSPISGHRSVSWYQQTPGQGLQFLFEYFSETQRNKGNFPGRFSGRQFSNSRSEMNVSTLELGDSALYLCASSPGGAEQYFGPGTRLTVT.

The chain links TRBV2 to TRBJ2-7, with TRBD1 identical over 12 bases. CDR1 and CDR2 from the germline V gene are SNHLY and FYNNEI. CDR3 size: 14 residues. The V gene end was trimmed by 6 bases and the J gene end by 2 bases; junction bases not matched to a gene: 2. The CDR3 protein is CASRGQGAAYEQYF. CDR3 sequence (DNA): TGTGCCAGCAGGGGACAGGGGGCCGCCTACGAGCAGTACTTC.

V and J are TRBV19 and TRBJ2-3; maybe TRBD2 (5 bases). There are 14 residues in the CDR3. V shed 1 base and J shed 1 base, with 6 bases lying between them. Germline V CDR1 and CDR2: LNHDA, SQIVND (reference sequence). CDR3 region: CASSIVEGTDTQYF. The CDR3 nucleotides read TGTGCCAGTAGTATAGTGGAGGGCACAGATACGCAGTATTTT. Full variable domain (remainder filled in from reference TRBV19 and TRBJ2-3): DGGITQSPKYLFRKEGQNVTLSCEQNLNHDAMYWYRQDPGQGLRLIYYSQIVNDFQKGDIAEGYSVSREKKESFPLTVTSAQKNPTAFYLCASSIVEGTDTQYFGPGTRLTVL.

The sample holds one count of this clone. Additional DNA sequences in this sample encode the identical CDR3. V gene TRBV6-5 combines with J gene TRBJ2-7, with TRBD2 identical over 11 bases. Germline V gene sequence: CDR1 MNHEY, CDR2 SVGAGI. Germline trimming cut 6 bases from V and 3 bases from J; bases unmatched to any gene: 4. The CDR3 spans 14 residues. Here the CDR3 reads CASSETSGVYEQYF. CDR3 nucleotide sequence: TGTGCCAGCAGCGAGACTAGCGGGGTCTACGAGCAGTACTTC.

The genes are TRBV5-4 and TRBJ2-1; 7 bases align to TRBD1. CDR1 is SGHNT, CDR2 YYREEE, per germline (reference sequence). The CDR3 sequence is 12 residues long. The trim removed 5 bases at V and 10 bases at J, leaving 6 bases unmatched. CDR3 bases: TGTGCCAGCAGGACAGGGATAAAGGAGCAGTTCTTC. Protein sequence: CASRTGIKEQFF.

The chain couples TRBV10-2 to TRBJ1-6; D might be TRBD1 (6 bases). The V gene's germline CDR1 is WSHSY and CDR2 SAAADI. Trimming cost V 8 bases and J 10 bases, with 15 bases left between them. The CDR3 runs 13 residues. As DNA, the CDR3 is TGCGCCAGCCGTCCGGGGGCGGAGTCACCCCTCCACTTT. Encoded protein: CASRPGAESPLHF.

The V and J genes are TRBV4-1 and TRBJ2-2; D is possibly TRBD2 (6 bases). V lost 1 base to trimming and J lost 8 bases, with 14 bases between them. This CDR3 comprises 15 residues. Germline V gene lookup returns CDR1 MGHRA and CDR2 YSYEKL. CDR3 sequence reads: CASSQVLDAGGELFF. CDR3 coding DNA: TGCGCCAGCAGCCAAGTTCTCGATGCGGGGGGGGAGCTGTTTTTT.

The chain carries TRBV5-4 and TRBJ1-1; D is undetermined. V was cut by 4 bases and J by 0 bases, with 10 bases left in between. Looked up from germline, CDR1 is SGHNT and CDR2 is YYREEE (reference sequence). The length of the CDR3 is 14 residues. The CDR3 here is CASSGSRMNTEAFF. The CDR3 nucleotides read TGTGCCAGCAGCGGAAGCAGGATGAACACTGAAGCTTTCTTT. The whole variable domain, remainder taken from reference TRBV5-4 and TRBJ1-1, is ETGVTQSPTHLIKTRGQQVTLRCSSQSGHNTVSWYQQALGQGPQFIFQYYREEENGRGNFPPRFSGLQFPNYSSELNVNALELDDSALYLCASSGSRMNTEAFFGQGTRLTVV.